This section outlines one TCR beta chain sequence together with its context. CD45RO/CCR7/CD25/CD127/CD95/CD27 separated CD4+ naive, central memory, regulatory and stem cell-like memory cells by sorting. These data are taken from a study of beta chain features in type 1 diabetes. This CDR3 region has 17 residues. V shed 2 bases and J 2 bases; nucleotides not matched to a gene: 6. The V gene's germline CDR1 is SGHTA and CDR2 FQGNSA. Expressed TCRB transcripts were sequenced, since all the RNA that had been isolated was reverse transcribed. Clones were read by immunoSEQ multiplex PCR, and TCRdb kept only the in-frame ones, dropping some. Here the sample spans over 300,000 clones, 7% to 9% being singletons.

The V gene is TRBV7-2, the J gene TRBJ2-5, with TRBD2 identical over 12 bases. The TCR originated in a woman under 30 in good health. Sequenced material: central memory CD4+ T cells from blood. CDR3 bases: TGTGCCAGCAGCTTACTTCTAGCGGGAGGGCGGCAAGAGACCCAGTACTTC. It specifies CASSLLLAGGRQETQYF.